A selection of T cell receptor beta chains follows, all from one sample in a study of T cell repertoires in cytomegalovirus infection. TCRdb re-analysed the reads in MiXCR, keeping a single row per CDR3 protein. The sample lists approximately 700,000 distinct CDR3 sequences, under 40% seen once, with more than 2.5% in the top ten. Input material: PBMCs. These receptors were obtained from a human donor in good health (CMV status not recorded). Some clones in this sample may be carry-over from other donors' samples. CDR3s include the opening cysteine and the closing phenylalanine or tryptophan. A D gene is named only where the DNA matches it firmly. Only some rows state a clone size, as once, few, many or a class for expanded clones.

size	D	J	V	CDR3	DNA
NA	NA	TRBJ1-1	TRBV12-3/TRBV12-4	CASSLMVAAEAFF	TGTGCCAGCAGTTTAATGGTGGCAGCTGAAGCTTTCTTT
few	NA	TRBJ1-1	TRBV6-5	CASSYRRFGGNTEAFF	TGTGCCAGCAGTTACAGACGTTTCGGTGGGAACACTGAAGCTTTCTTT
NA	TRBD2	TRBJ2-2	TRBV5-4	CASSLRGGAGELFF	TGTGCCAGCAGCTTACGCGGGGGGGCAGGGGAGCTGTTTTTT
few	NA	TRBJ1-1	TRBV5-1	CASSLGPVREAFF	TGCGCCAGCAGCTTGGGTCCAGTTCGTGAAGCTTTCTTT
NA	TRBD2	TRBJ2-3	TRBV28	CASSTRTSGGRTDTQYF	TGTGCCAGCAGTACCAGGACTAGCGGGGGGCGCACAGATACGCAGTATTTT
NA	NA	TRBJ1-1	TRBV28	CASSLGTRRDTEAFF	TGTGCCAGCAGTTTAGGGACACGGCGGGACACTGAAGCTTTCTTT
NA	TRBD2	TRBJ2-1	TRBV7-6	CASSSSGGADEQFF	TGTGCCAGCAGCTCAAGCGGGGGGGCTGATGAGCAGTTCTTC
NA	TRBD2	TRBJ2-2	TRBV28	CASSLISGGAGELFF	TGTGCCAGCAGTTTGATTAGCGGGGGGGCCGGGGAGCTGTTTTTT
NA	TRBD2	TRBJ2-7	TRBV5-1	CASSFYPGGGEQYF	TGCGCCAGCAGCTTTTACCCGGGGGGGGGGGAGCAGTACTTC
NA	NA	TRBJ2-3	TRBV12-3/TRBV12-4	CASKMGGTDTQYF	TGTGCCAGCAAAATGGGGGGCACAGATACGCAGTATTTT
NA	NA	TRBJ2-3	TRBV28	CASRGRHNTDTQYF	TGTGCCAGCAGAGGCCGACATAACACAGATACGCAGTATTTT
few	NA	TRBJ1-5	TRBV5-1	CASSLEGRGNQPQHF	TGCGCCAGCAGCTTGGAGGGGCGAGGCAATCAGCCCCAGCATTTT
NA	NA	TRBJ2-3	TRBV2	CASSEFRGVASTDTQYF	TGTGCCAGCAGTGAGTTTCGCGGGGTCGCGAGCACAGATACGCAGTATTTT
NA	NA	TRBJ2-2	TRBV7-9	CASSLVLQAVGDTGELFF	TGTGCCAGCAGCTTAGTGTTACAGGCCGTGGGGGACACCGGGGAGCTGTTTTTT
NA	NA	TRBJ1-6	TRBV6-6	CASNERWDSPLHF	TGTGCCAGCAACGAACGATGGGATTCACCCCTCCACTTT
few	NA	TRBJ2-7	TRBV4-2	CASSPKGELSVYEQYF	TGTGCCAGCAGCCCTAAGGGGGAGCTCTCTGTCTACGAGCAGTACTTC
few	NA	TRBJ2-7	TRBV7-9	CASSRPQGRGYEQYF	TGTGCCAGCAGCCGACCACAGGGAAGAGGGTACGAGCAGTACTTC
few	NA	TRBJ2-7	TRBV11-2	CASSQDYPYEQYF	TGTGCCAGCAGCCAGGACTACCCTTACGAGCAGTACTTC
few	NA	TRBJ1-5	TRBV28	CASSPVAGSTINQPQHF	TGTGCCAGCAGTCCAGTGGCAGGGTCCACAATCAATCAGCCCCAGCATTTT
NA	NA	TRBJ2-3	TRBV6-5	CASSYGPGQGTDTPYF	TGTGCCAGCAGTTACGGTCCTGGGCAGGGCACAGATACGCCGTATTTT
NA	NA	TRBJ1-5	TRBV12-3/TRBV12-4	CASRNGGGNQPQHF	TGTGCCAGCAGGAATGGGGGAGGGAATCAGCCCCAGCATTTT
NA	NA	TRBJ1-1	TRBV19	CATRRIMNTEAFF	TGTGCCACCAGACGTATAATGAACACTGAAGCTTTCTTT
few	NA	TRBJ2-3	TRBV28	CASSPQVDTQYF	TGTGCCAGCAGCCCTCAGGTGGATACGCAGTATTTT
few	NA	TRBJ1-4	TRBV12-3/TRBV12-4	CASSLWGTSEKLFF	TGTGCCAGCAGTTTATGGGGCACTAGTGAAAAACTGTTTTTT
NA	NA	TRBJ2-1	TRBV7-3	CASSPSLGLSRNEQFF	TGTGCCAGCAGCCCATCGCTTGGTCTTTCGCGGAATGAGCAGTTCTTC
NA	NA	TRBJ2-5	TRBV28	CASSPPRTSWGTQYF	TGTGCCAGCAGTCCTCCCCGGACCTCCTGGGGGACCCAGTACTTC
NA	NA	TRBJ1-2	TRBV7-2	CASSLAASSLRGYTF	TGTGCCAGCAGCTTAGCGGCCTCGTCCCTGAGGGGCTACACCTTC
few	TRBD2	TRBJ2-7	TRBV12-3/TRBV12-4	CASTSRLAGDEQYF	TGTGCCAGCACCTCGAGACTGGCGGGAGACGAGCAGTACTTC
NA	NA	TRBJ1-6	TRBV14	CASGQGSSSPLHF	TGTGCCAGCGGCCAGGGGTCAAGCTCACCCCTCCACTTT
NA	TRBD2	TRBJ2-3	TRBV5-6	CASRIGRGVTDTQYF	TGTGCCAGCAGGATCGGGAGGGGAGTCACAGATACGCAGTATTTT
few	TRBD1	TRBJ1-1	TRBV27	CASSPRQGSAEAFF	TGTGCCAGCAGTCCTAGACAGGGGTCGGCTGAAGCTTTCTTT
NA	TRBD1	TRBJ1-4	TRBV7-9	CASSPGQGQANEKLFF	TGTGCCAGCAGCCCCGGACAGGGACAGGCTAATGAAAAACTGTTTTTT
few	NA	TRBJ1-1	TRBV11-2	CASSWGYEAFF	TGTGCCAGCAGCTGGGGGTATGAAGCTTTCTTT
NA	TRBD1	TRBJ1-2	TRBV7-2	CAGSLWTGLTLYGYTF	TGTGCCGGCAGCTTATGGACAGGGCTAACTCTCTATGGCTACACCTTC
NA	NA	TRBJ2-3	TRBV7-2	CASSLVHSTDTQYF	TGTGCCAGCAGCTTAGTGCACAGCACAGATACGCAGTATTTT
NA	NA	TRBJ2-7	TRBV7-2	CASSFRVPPWDDQYF	TGTGCCAGCAGCTTTAGGGTTCCCCCTTGGGACGATCAGTACTTC
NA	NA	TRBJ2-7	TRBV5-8	CASSLLVWGVSEQYF	TGTGCCAGCAGCTTGCTTGTGTGGGGAGTCTCCGAGCAGTACTTC
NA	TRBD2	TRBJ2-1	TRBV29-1	CSVRTPSGGGDEQFF	TGCAGCGTTCGAACCCCTAGCGGGGGTGGGGATGAGCAGTTCTTC
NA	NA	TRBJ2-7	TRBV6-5	CASSYYGGIGYEQYF	TGTGCCAGCAGTTATTACGGGGGTATAGGCTACGAGCAGTACTTC
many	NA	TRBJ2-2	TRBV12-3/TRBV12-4	CASSDSSRTGELFF	TGTGCCAGCAGTGATTCGTCCCGCACCGGGGAGCTGTTTTTT
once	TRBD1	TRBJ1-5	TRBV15	CATSRGGQGLNQPQHF	TGTGCCACCAGCAGAGGCGGACAGGGCCTCAATCAGCCCCAGCATTTT
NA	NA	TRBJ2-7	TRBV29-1	CSVDRGAEQYF	TGCAGCGTCGATAGAGGGGCCGAGCAGTACTTC